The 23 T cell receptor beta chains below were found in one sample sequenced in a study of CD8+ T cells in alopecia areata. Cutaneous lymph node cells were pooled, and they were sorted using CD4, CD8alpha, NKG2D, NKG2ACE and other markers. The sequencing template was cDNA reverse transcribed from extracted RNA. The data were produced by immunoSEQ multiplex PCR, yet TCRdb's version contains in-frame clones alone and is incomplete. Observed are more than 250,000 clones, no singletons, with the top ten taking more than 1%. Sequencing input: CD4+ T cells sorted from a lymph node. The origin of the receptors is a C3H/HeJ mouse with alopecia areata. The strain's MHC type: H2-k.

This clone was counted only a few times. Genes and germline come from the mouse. The CDR3: CARPGQANTEVFF. CDR3 DNA, as far as it was read: TGTGCCAGGCCGGGACAGGCAAACACA. This chain joins TRBV19 and TRBJ1-1; 8 bases are shared with TRBD1. The CDR3 goes on 4 residues after the read ends, and that part is filled in from the germline J gene. Trimming removed 8 bases from V and 0 bases from J; junction bases left unmatched: 3. Germline loops: CDR1 FNHDT, CDR2 SITEND (reference sequence). This CDR3 has 13 amino acids.

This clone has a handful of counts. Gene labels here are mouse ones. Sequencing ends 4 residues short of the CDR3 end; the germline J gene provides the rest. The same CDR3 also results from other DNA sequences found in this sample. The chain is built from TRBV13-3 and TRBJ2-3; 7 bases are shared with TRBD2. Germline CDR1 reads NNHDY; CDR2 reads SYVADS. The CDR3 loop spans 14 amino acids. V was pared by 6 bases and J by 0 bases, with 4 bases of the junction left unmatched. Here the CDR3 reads CASTSGGSAETLYF. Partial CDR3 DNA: TGTGCCAGCACCTCTGGGGGTAGTGCAGAA.

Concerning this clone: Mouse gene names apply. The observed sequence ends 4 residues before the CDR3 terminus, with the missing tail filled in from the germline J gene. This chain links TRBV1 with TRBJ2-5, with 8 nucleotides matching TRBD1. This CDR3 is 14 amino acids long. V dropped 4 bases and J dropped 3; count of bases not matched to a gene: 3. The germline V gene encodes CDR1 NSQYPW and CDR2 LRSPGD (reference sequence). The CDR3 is CTCSGTGRQDTQYF. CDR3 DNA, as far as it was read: TGCACCTGCAGTGGGACAGGGAGGCAAGAC.

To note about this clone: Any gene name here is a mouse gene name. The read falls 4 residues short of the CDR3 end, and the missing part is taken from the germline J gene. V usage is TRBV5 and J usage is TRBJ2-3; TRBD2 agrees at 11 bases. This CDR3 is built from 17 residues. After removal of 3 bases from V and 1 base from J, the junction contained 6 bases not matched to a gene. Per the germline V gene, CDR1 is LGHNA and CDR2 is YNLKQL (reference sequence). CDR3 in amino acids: CASSQKLGGRGAETLYF. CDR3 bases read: TGTGCCAGCAGCCAGAAACTGGGGGGGCGCGGTGCAGAA.

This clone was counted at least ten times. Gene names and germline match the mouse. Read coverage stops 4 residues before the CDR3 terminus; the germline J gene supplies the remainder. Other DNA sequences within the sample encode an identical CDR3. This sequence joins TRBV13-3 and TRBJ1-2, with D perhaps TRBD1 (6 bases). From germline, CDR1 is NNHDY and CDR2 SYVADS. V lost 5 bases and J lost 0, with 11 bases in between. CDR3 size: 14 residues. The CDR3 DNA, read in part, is TGTGCCAGCAGCCGGGACAATGCAAACTCC. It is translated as CASSRDNANS. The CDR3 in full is CASSRDNANSDYTF.

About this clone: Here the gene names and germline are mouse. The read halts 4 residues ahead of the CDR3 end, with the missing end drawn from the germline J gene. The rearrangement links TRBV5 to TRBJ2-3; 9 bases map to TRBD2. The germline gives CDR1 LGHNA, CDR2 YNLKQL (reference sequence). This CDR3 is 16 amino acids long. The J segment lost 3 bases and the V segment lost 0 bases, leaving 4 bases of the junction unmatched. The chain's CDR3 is CASSQELWGGAETLYF. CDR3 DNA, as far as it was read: TGTGCCAGCAGCCAAGAACTCTGGGGGGGAGCAGAA.

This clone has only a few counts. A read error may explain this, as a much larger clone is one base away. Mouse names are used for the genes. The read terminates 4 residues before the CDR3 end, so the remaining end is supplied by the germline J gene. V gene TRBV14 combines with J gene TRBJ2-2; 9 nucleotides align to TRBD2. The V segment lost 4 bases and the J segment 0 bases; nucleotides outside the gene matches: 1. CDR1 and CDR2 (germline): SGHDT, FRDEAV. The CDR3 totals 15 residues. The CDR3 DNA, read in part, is TGTGCCAGCAGTCACTGGGGGGCAAACACCGGG. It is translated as CASSHWGANTG. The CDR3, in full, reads CASSHWGANTGQLYF.

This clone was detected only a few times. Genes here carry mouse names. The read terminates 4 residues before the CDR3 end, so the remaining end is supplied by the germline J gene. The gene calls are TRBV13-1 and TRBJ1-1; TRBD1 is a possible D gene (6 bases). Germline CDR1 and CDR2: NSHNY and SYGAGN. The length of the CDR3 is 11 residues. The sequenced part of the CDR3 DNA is TGTGCCAGCAGTGCAGGGGTA. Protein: CASSAGV. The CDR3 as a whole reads CASSAGVEVFF.

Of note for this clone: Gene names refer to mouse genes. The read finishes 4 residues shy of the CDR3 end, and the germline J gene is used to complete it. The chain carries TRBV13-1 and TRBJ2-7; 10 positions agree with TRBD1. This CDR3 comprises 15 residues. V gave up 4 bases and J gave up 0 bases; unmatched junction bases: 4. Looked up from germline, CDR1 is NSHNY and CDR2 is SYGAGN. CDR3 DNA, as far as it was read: TGTGCCAGCAGTAGACAGGGGGCCCTCTCCTAT. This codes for CASSRQGALSY. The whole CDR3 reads CASSRQGALSYEQYF.

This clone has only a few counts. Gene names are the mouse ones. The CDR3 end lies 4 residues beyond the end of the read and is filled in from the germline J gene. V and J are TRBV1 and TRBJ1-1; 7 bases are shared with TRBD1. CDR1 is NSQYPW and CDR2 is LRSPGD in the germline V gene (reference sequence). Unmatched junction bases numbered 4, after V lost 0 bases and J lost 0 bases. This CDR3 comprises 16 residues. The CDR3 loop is CTCSADKGATNTEVFF. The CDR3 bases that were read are TGCACCTGCAGTGCAGATAAGGGGGCCACAAACACA.

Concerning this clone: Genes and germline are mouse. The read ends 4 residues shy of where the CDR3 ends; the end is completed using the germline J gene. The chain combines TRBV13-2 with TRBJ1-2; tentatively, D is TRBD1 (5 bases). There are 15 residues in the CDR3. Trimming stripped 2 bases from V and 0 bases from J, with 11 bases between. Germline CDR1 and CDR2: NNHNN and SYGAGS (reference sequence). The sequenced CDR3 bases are TGTGCCAGCGGTGAGCCGGACAAAGCAAACTCC. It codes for CASGEPDKANS. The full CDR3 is CASGEPDKANSDYTF.

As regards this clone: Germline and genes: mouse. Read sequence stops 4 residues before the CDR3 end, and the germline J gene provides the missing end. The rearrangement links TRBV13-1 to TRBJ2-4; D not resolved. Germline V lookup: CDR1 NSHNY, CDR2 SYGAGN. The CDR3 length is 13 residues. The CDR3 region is CASSDAGMNTLYF. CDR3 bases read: TGTGCCAGCAGTGATGCAGGAATGAAC.

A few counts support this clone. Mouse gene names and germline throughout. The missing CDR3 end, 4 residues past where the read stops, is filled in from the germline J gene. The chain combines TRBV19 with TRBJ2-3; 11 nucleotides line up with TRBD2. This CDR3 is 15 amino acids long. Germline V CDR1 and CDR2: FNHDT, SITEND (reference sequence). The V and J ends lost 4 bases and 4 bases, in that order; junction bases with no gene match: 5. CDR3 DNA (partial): TGTGCCAGCAGTTACTGGGGGGGCCGGTCAGAA. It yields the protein CASSYWGGRSE. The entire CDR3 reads CASSYWGGRSETLYF.

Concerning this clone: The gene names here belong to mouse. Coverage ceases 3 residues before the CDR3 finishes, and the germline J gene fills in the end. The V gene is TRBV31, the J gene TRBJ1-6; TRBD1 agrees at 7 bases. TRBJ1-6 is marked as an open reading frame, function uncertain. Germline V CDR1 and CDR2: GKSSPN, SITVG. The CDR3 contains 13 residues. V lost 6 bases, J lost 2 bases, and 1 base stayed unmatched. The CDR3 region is CACGTAYNSPLYF. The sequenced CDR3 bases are TGTGCCTGTGGGACAGCCTATAATTCGCCC.

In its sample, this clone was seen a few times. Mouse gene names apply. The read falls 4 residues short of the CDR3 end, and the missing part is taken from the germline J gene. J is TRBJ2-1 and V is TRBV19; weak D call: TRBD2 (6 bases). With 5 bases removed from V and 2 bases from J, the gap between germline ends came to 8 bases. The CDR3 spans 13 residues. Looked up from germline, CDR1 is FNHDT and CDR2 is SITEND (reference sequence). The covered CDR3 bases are TGTGCCAGCAGGACTGGTCACTATGCT. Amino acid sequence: CASRTGHYA. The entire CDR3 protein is CASRTGHYAEQFF.

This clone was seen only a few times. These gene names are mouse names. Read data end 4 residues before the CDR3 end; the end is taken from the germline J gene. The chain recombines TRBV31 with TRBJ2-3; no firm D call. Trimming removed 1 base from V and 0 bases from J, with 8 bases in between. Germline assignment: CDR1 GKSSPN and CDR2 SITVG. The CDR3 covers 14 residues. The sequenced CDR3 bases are TGTGCCTGGAGTCGCTGGCCTAGTGCAGAA. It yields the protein CAWSRWPSAE. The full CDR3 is CAWSRWPSAETLYF.

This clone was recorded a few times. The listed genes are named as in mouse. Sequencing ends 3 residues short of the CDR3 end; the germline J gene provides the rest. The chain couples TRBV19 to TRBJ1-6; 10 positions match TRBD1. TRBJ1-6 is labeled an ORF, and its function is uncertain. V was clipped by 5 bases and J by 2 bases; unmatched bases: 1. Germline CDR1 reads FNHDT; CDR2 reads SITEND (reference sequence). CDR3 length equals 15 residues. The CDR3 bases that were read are TGTGCCAGCAGGGGGACAGGGGCCTATAATTCGCCC. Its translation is CASRGTGAYNSP. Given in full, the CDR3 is CASRGTGAYNSPLYF.

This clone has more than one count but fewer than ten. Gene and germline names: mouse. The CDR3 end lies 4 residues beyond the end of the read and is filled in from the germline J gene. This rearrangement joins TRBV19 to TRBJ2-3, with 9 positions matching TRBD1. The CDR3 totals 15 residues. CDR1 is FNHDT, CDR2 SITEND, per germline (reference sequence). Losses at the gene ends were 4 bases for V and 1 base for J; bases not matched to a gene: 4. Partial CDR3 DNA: TGTGCCAGCAGTCTACAGGGGGCTGGTGCAGAA. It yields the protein CASSLQGAGAE. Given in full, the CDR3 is CASSLQGAGAETLYF.

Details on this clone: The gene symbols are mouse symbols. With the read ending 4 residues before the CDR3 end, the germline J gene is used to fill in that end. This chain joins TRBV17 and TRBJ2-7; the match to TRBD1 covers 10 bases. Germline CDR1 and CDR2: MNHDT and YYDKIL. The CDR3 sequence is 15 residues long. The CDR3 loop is CASSRSGQGYDEQYF. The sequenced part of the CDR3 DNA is TGTGCTAGCAGTAGATCGGGACAGGGGTATGAT.

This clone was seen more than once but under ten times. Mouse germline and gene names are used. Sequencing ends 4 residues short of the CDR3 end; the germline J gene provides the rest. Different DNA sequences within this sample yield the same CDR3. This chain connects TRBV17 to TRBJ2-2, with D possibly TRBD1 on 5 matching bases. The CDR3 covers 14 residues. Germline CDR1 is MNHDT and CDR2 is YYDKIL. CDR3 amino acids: CASSRQGEGGQLYF. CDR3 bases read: TGTGCTAGCAGTAGACAGGGAGAGGGCGGG.

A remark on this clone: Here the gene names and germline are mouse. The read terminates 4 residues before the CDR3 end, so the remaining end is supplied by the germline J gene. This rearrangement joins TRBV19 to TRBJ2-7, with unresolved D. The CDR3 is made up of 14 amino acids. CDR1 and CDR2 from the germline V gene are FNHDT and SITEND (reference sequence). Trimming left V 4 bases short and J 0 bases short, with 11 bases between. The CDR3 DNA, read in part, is TGTGCCAGCAGTCTCTGGAGGAGCTCCTAT. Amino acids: CASSLWRSSY. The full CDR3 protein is CASSLWRSSYEQYF.

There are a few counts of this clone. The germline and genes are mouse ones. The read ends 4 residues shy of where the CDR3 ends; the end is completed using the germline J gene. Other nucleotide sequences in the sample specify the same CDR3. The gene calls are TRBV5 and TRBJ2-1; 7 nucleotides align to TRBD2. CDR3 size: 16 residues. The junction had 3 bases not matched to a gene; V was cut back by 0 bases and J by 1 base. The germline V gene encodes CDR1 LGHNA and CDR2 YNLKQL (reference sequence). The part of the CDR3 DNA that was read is TGTGCCAGCAGCCAAGATGCGGGGGGGAACTATGCT. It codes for CASSQDAGGNYA. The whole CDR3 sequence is CASSQDAGGNYAEQFF.

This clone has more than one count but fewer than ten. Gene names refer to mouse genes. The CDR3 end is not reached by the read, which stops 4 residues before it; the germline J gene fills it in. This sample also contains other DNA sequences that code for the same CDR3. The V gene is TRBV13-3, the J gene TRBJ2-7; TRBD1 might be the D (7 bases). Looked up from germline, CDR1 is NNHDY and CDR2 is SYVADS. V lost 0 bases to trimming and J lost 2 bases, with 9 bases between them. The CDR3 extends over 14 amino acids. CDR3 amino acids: CASSDAGGTYEQYF. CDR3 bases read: TGTGCCAGCAGTGATGCAGGGGGGACCTAT.